This entry is about one TCR beta chain. Its antigen is as yet unknown. These data are taken from a study of cytomegalovirus exposure and HLA in healthy donors. Background on the study: Around 80 million unique TCR sequences came from HLA-typed donors in an early release.

In the PCR, 60 Vbeta and 13 Jbeta primers were used. Original data processing: Among the unique TCR beta chains that a later analysis counted, some 73 million in all, around 11 million were shared. The table came from immunoSEQ multiplex PCR; TCRdb's copy has only in-frame clones and leaves some out. D and trimming come from the DNA, and the V and J calls and clone size come from that table. This table has about 150,000 clones, around 79% appearing once. Overall study findings and caveats: Among TCR beta chains, those listed as cytomegalovirus-associated numbered more than 150. Using the classifier, cytomegalovirus status was reportedly diagnosed with high specificity and sensitivity.

Unmatched junction bases numbered 5, after V lost 5 bases and J lost 7 bases. Germline-derived CDR1 and CDR2 are SGHTA and FQGNSA. This CDR3 is 14 amino acids long. This chain joins TRBV7-2 and TRBJ2-1; 10 bases map to TRBD1. The origin of this receptor is a man aged 30 to 39 in good health and CMV-seropositive. The sample comprised PBMCs. The chain's CDR3 is CASSIGQGGNEQFF. The CDR3 DNA follows: TGTGCCAGCAGCATAGGACAGGGGGGAAATGAGCAGTTCTTC.